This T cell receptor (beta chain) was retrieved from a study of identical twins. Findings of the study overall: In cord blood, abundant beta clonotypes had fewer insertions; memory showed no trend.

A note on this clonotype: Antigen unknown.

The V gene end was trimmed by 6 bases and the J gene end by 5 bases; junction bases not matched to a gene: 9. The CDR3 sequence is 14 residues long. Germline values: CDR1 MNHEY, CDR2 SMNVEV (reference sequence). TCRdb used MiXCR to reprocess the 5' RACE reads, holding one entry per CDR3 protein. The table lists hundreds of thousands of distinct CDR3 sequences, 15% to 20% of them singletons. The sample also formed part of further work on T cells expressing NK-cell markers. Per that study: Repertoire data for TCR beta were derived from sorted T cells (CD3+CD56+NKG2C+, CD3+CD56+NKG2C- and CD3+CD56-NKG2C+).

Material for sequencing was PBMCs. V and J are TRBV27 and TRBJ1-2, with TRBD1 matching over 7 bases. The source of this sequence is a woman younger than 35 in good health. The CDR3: CASRLRQGTYGYTF. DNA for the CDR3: TGTGCCAGCAGGCTCCGACAGGGCACTTATGGCTACACCTTC.